These T cell receptor beta chains were read from a single sample in a study of molecular identifiers for immune sequencing clone quantification. MiXCR, applied by TCRdb to the PCR reads, yields one record per CDR3 protein. The sample lists about 500,000 distinct CDR3 sequences; 20% to 25% were seen once. The source material was naive CD8+ T cells from blood, with Jurkat cell RNA spiked in. The receptors stem from a human donor in good health. Some libraries in this study had Jurkat cell RNA spiked in. CDR3s include the opening cysteine and the closing phenylalanine or tryptophan. D genes are given only for firm matches. Clone size, where shown, is once, few, many, or a class for clones that have expanded.

d_call,v_call,clone_size,j_call,cdr3_aa,cdr3_nt
TRBD2,TRBV20-1,NA,TRBJ2-2,CSASGWTSGRGSGELFF,TGCAGTGCCAGTGGGTGGACTAGCGGGAGGGGCTCCGGGGAGCTGTTTTTT
NA,TRBV5-4,many,TRBJ2-7,CASSADGEGLRVRTYEQYF,TGTGCCAGCAGCGCGGACGGAGAGGGACTTCGCGTGAGGACCTACGAGCAGTACTTC
TRBD1,TRBV29-1,few,TRBJ2-7,CSGNIPGQRGCEQYF,TGCAGCGGTAATATACCGGGACAGAGGGGCTGCGAGCAGTACTTC
TRBD2,TRBV12-3/TRBV12-4,NA,TRBJ2-2,CASSFSGITGELFF,TGTGCCAGCAGTTTTAGCGGGATCACCGGGGAGCTGTTTTTT
NA,TRBV7-9,few,TRBJ2-7,CASSLVGQGGEGQYF,TGTGCCAGCAGCTTAGTCGGGCAGGGGGGTGAAGGGCAGTACTTC
NA,TRBV30,few,TRBJ2-5,CAWSAGTQYF,TGTGCCTGGAGTGCGGGGACCCAGTACTTC
TRBD1,TRBV12-3/TRBV12-4,NA,TRBJ1-2,CASSLDRGASYGYTF,TGTGCCAGCAGTTTAGACAGGGGAGCGAGCTATGGCTACACCTTC
TRBD1,TRBV20-1,few,TRBJ2-7,CSARLRDRGFEQYF,TGCAGTGCTAGGCTCCGGGACAGGGGCTTCGAGCAGTACTTC
NA,TRBV12-3/TRBV12-4,many,TRBJ1-2,CASSPDPGPLFTF,TGTGCCAGCAGCCCGGACCCGGGACCCCTCTTCACCTTC
NA,TRBV5-1,NA,TRBJ2-7,CASSLTLTPASYEQYF,TGCGCCAGCAGCTTGACGCTGACCCCAGCCTCCTACGAGCAGTACTTC
NA,TRBV4-2,NA,TRBJ2-7,CASSDDSNYEQYF,TGTGCCAGCAGCGACGACTCGAACTACGAGCAGTACTTC
TRBD1,TRBV6-2/TRBV6-3,NA,TRBJ2-7,CASSHGQEDLNKVFPPEVF,TGTGCCAGCAGCCACGGACAGGAGGACCTGAACAAGGTGTTCCCACCCGAGGTCTTC
NA,TRBV14,many,TRBJ1-2,CASSQLRDNGYTF,TGTGCCAGCAGCCAACTCCGGGACAATGGCTACACCTTC
TRBD2,TRBV30,many,TRBJ2-1,CAWTPAGTGEQFF,TGTGCCTGGACCCCAGCGGGAACTGGTGAGCAGTTCTTC
NA,TRBV10-3,NA,TRBJ2-3,CAISEPQNPGERPDTQYF,TGTGCCATCAGTGAGCCCCAGAACCCGGGAGAAAGGCCAGATACGCAGTATTTT
NA,TRBV30,many,TRBJ1-1,CAWSVRWDGEAFF,TGTGCCTGGAGTGTAAGATGGGACGGTGAAGCTTTCTTT
NA,TRBV5-6,NA,TRBJ1-1,CASSFRSEAFF,TGTGCCAGCAGCTTTAGGAGTGAAGCTTTCTTT
NA,TRBV19,NA,TRBJ2-5,CASSPKGPTQETQYF,TGTGCCAGTAGCCCTAAAGGACCTACCCAAGAGACCCAGTACTTC
NA,TRBV15,NA,TRBJ1-5,CATGTEINQPQHF,TGTGCCACCGGGACGGAAATCAATCAGCCCCAGCATTTT
TRBD2,TRBV6-5,NA,TRBJ2-7,CASSPTAGGPVEQYF,TGTGCCAGCAGTCCCACTGCGGGAGGGCCTGTAGAGCAGTACTTC
NA,TRBV19,NA,TRBJ2-7,CAIPTLPVEQYF,TGTGCCATTCCGACATTGCCGGTCGAGCAGTACTTC
NA,TRBV27,few,TRBJ2-2,CASSPQGPGELFF,TGTGCCAGCAGTCCACAGGGCCCCGGGGAGCTGTTTTTT
TRBD1,TRBV28,few,TRBJ1-5,CASSNRGLGDQPQHF,TGTGCCAGCAGTAACAGGGGGCTTGGTGATCAGCCCCAGCATTTT
TRBD2,TRBV6-5,many,TRBJ2-7,CASSYSGGGYEQYF,TGTGCCAGCAGTTACTCGGGGGGGGGTTACGAGCAGTACTTC
NA,TRBV7-9,few,TRBJ2-1,CASSLAPRQELSSYNEQFF,TGTGCCAGCAGCTTAGCCCCCCGACAGGAACTAAGCTCCTACAATGAGCAGTTCTTC
NA,TRBV12-3/TRBV12-4,many,TRBJ2-5,CASRKRGGFGETQYF,TGTGCCAGCAGGAAGAGGGGGGGATTCGGAGAGACCCAGTACTTC
NA,TRBV5-6,NA,TRBJ1-2,CASSHRDTRYTNYGYTF,TGTGCCAGCAGCCACCGGGACACGCGTTATACTAACTATGGCTACACCTTC
TRBD2,TRBV6-1,NA,TRBJ2-1,CASSEAVSGGAYNEQFF,TGTGCCAGCAGTGAAGCGGTTAGCGGGGGAGCCTACAATGAGCAGTTCTTC
NA,TRBV7-2,many,TRBJ2-7,CASSLARQGGYEQYF,TGTGCCAGCAGCTTAGCTCGACAGGGAGGGTACGAGCAGTACTTC
TRBD1,TRBV20-1,NA,TRBJ2-7,CSARDPITGDYEQYF,TGCAGTGCTAGAGATCCCATCACAGGGGACTACGAGCAGTACTTC
NA,TRBV19,NA,TRBJ2-1,CASSIGGYAYGQFF,TGTGCCAGTAGTATAGGAGGATATGCCTATGGGCAGTTCTTC
NA,TRBV5-5,NA,TRBJ1-5,CASSLVWQGSNQPQHF,TGTGCCAGCAGCTTGGTGTGGCAGGGTAGCAATCAGCCCCAGCATTTT
NA,TRBV30,many,TRBJ2-7,CAWSGDGYEQYF,TGTGCCTGGAGCGGCGACGGCTACGAGCAGTACTTC
NA,TRBV20-1,NA,TRBJ2-7,CSASGGSSCEQYF,TGCAGTGCTAGCGGGGGAAGCTCCTGCGAGCAGTACTTC
TRBD1,TRBV10-2,NA,TRBJ1-3,CASSFGTGTGNTIYF,TGCGCCAGCAGTTTCGGGACAGGGACTGGAAACACCATATATTTT
NA,TRBV27,few,TRBJ1-1,CASSSGGLGTPEAFF,TGTGCCAGCAGCAGTGGGGGTTTGGGTACCCCTGAAGCTTTCTTT
NA,TRBV29-1,many,TRBJ1-1,CSVVGDFTNTEAFF,TGCAGCGTTGTAGGGGACTTTACTAACACTGAAGCTTTCTTT
NA,TRBV4-3,NA,TRBJ2-7,CASSQDREATGIHEQYF,TGCGCCAGCAGCCAAGACAGGGAAGCGACAGGTATCCACGAGCAGTACTTC
NA,TRBV4-3,many,TRBJ1-6,CASSKGRDNSPLHF,TGCGCCAGCAGCAAGGGACGGGATAATTCACCCCTCCACTTT
NA,TRBV4-3,NA,TRBJ1-2,CASSQDPGVGDGYTF,TGCGCCAGCAGCCAAGATCCAGGGGTCGGCGATGGCTACACCTTC